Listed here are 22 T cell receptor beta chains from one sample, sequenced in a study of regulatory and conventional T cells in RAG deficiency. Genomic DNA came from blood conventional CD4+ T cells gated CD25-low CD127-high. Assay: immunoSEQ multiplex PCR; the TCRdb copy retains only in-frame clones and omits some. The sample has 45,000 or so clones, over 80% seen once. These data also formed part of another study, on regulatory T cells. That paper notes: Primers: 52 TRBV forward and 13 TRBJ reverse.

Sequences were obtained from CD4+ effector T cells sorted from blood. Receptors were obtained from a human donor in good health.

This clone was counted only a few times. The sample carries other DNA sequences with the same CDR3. DNA of the CDR3: TGTGCCAGCAGCGTAGGGGTCGGGGGTGGCTACACCTTC. This translates into CASSVGVGGGYTF. The chain uses TRBV9 and TRBJ1-2, with a possible D match to TRBD1 (5 bases). Germline-derived CDR1 and CDR2 are SGDLS and YYNGEE. The CDR3 is 13 residues long. V was cut by 0 bases and J by 7 bases, with 10 bases left in between.

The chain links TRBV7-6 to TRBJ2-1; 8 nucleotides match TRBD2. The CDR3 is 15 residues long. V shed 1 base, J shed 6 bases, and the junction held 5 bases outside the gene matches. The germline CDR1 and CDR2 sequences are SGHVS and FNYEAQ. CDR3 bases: TGTGCCAGCAGCTTAGTCGGGGGGGCTCTCAATGAGCAGTTCTTC. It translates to CASSLVGGALNEQFF.

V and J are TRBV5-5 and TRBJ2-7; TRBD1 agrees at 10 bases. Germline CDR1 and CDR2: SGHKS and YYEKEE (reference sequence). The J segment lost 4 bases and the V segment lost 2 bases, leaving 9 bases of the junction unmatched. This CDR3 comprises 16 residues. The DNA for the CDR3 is TGTGCCAGCAGCTTTGGTCAGGGGACAGGGGTTTACGAGCAGTACTTC. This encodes CASSFGQGTGVYEQYF.

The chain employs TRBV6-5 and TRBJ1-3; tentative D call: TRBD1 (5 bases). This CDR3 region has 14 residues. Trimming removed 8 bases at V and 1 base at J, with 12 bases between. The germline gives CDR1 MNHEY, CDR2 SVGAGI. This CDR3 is CASGGGISGNTIYF. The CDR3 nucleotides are TGTGCCAGCGGGGGAGGGATATCTGGAAACACCATATATTTT.

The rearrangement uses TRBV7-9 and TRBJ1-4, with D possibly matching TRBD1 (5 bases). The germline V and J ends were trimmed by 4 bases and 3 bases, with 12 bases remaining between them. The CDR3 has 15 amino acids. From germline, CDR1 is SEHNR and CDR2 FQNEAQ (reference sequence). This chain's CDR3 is CASSSSGVANEKLFF. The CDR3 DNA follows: TGTGCCAGCAGCTCGTCGGGGGTAGCTAATGAAAAACTGTTTTTT.

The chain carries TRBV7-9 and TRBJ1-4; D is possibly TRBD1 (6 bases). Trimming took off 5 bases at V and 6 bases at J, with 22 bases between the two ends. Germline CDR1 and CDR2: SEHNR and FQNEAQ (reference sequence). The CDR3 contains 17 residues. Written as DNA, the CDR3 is TGTGCCAGCAGCACCTTCGGGGGGGGCCTCGCAGATGAAAAACTGTTTTTT. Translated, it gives CASSTFGGGLADEKLFF.

CDR3 in amino acids: CASSTGETQYF. In DNA form, the CDR3 reads TGTGCCAGCAGTACAGGGGAGACCCAGTACTTC. The chain couples TRBV2 to TRBJ2-5; perhaps TRBD1 as D (6 bases). Germline CDR1 SNHLY, CDR2 FYNNEI. This CDR3 spans 11 amino acids. V lost 5 bases, J lost 5 bases, and 6 bases lay in between.

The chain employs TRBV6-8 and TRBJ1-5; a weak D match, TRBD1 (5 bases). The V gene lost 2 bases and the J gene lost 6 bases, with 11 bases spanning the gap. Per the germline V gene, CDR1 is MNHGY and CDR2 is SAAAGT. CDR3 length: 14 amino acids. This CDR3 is CASSYVYRPQPQHF. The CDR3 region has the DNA TGTGCCAGCAGTTACGTGTACAGGCCTCAGCCCCAGCATTTT.

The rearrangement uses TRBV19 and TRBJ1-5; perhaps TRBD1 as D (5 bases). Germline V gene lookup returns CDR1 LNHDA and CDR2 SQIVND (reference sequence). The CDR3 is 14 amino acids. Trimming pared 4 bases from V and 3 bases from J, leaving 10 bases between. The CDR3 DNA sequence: TGTGCCAGTAGTAGAGGGACGGCCAATCAGCCCCAGCATTTT. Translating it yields CASSRGTANQPQHF.

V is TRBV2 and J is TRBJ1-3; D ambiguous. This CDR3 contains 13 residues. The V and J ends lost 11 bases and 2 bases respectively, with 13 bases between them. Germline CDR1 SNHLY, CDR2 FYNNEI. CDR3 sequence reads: CACSRETGNTIYF. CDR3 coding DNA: TGTGCCTGCTCCCGGGAAACTGGAAACACCATATATTTT.

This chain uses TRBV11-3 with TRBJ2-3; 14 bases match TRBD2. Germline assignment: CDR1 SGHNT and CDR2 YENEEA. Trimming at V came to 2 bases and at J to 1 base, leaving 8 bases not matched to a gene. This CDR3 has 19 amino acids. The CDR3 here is CASSLPLGLAGVGTDTQYF. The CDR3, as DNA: TGTGCCAGCAGCTTACCCCTGGGACTAGCGGGAGTAGGCACAGATACGCAGTATTTT.

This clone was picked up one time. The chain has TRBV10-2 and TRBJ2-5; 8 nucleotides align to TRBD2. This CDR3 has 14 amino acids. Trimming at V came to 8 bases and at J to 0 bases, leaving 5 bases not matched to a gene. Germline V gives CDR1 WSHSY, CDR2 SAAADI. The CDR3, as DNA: TGCGCCAGCGCGATAGCGGGGAACCAAGAGACCCAGTACTTC. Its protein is CASAIAGNQETQYF.

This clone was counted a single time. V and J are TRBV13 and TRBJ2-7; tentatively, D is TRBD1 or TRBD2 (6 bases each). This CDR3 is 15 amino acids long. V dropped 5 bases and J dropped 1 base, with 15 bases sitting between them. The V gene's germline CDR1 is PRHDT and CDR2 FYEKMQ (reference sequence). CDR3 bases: TGTGCCAGCAGCCCGCGGGACATGCTTTCCTACGAGCAGTACTTC. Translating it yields CASSPRDMLSYEQYF. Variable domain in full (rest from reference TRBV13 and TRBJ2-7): AAGVIQSPRHLIKEKRETATLKCYPIPRHDTVYWYQQGPGQDPQFLISFYEKMQSDKGSIPDRFSAQQFSDYHSELNMSSLELGDSALYFCASSPRDMLSYEQYFGPGTRLTVT.

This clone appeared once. CDR3: CASSSPQGSYEQYF. Written as DNA, the CDR3 is TGTGCCAGCAGCTCCCCACAGGGTTCCTACGAGCAGTACTTC. The J gene is TRBJ2-7, the V gene TRBV28; the D gene is possibly TRBD1 (6 bases). This CDR3 contains 14 residues. The V end was cut by 6 bases, the J end by 1 base, with 13 bases between. CDR1 and CDR2 (germline): MDHEN, SYDVKM.

This CDR3 reads CASSFIGQGFYNEQFF. Here the CDR3 DNA reads TGTGCCAGCAGTTTTATAGGACAGGGGTTCTACAATGAGCAGTTCTTC. This chain joins TRBV2 and TRBJ2-1, with 9 nucleotides matching TRBD1. Germline CDR1 reads SNHLY; CDR2 reads FYNNEI. The CDR3 totals 16 residues. V was pared by 5 bases and J by 3 bases, with 8 bases of the junction left unmatched.

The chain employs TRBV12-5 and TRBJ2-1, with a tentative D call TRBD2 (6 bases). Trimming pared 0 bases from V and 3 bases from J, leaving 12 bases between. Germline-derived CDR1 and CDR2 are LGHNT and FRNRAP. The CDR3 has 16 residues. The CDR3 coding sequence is TGTGCTAGTGGTTTGGTAGTGGGAGGTCACTACAATGAGCAGTTCTTC. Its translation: CASGLVVGGHYNEQFF.

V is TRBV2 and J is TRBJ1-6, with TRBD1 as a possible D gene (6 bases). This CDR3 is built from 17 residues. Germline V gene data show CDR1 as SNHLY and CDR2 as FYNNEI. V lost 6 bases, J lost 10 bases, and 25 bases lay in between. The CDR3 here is CASRRTVQGRSRSPLHF. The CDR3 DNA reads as TGTGCCAGCAGGAGAACAGTACAGGGTCGGTCAAGATCACCCCTCCACTTT.

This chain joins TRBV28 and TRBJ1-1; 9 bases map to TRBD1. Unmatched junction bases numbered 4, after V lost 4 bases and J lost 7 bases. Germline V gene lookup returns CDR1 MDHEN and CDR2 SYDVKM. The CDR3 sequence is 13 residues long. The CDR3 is CASSYRGRVEAFF. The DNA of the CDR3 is TGTGCCAGCAGTTACAGGGGGCGCGTTGAAGCTTTCTTT.

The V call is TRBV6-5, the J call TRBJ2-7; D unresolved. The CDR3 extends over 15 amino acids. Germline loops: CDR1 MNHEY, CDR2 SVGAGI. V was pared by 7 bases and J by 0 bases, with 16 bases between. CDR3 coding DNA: TGTGCCAGCATGGGTCCCCGGGTGGGCTCCTACGAGCAGTACTTC. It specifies CASMGPRVGSYEQYF.

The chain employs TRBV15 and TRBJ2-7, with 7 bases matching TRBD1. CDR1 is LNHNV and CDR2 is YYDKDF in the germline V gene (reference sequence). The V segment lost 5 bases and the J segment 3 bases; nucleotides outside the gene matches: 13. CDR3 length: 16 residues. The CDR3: CATSPGRDRVFYEQYF. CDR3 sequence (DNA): TGTGCCACCAGCCCAGGCCGGGACAGAGTCTTCTACGAGCAGTACTTC.

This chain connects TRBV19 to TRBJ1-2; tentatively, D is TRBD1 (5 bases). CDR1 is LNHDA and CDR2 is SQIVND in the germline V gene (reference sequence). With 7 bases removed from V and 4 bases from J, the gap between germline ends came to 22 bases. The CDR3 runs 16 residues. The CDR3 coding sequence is TGTGCCAGTAAGACCGATAGGGGCGGGGCGGCCTATGGCTACACCTTC. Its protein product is CASKTDRGGAAYGYTF.

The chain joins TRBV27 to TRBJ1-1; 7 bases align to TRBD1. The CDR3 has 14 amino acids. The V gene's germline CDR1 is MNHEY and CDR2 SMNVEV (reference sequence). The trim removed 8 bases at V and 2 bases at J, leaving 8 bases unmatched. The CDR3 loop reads CASADRVGNTEAFF. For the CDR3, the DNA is TGTGCCAGCGCAGACAGGGTCGGAAACACTGAAGCTTTCTTT.